Presented here are 20 T cell receptor beta chains from one specimen sequenced in a study of glioma-infiltrating T cells (dated by TCRdb to the mid-2010s). Sequenced using an Illumina MiSeq. The iRepertoire nested amplicon-rescue multiplex PCR (arm-PCR) platform was used to amplify TCR alpha and beta CDR3 regions from RNA. TCRdb reran the public reads through fastp at Q25 and MiXCR, keeping productive beta chains. Each entry is one CDR3 protein sequence, shown with its most common DNA and genes. The table for this sample lists 150,000 or so distinct CDR3 sequences; about two fifths of them were counted only once. The top ten clonotypes cover roughly 20% of the sample. Source material: glioma tissue, nonneoplastic brain tissue, or PBMCs (not recorded which). These receptor sequences come from a human donor with low-grade glioma or glioblastoma, undergoing nonglioma brain surgery, or in good health (not recorded which).

This clonotype has a count of ten or more. This chain's CDR3 is CASSQTGNEQYF. Written as DNA, the CDR3 is TGTGCCAGCAGCCAGACAGGGAATGAGCAGTACTTC. This chain uses TRBV7-6 with TRBJ2-7; 7 positions agree with TRBD1. CDR1 and CDR2 from the germline V gene are SGHVS and FNYEAQ. The CDR3 is 12 amino acids. The trim removed 5 bases at V and 7 bases at J, leaving 5 bases unmatched.

There are a few counts of this clonotype. The V and J genes are TRBV6-5 and TRBJ2-2, with unresolved D. The V end lost 4 bases, the J end lost 5 bases, and 8 bases lay between the germline ends. The CDR3 sequence is 13 residues long. Germline assignment: CDR1 MNHEY and CDR2 SVGAGI. This CDR3 is CASSLGGTGELFF. CDR3 sequence (DNA): TGTGCCAGCAGTTTGGGCGGAACCGGGGAGCTGTTTTTT.

A few counts support this clonotype. The gene calls are TRBV27 and TRBJ2-5; D might be TRBD1 (6 bases). CDR3 length: 16 amino acids. CDR1 is MNHEY, CDR2 SMNVEV, per germline (reference sequence). With 5 bases removed from V and 2 bases from J, the gap between germline ends came to 18 bases. The CDR3 loop is CASSRIGRRGQETQYF. CDR3 DNA sequence: TGTGCCAGCAGTCGAATTGGTAGAAGGGGGCAAGAGACCCAGTACTTC.

This rearrangement joins TRBV6-1 to TRBJ2-5; TRBD1 matches 9 bases. Germline values: CDR1 MNHNS, CDR2 SASEGT. The trim removed 6 bases at V and 5 bases at J, leaving 10 bases unmatched. The CDR3 has 15 residues. This CDR3 reads CASSLYRGPFETQYF. CDR3 DNA: TGTGCCAGCAGCCTCTACAGGGGGCCCTTTGAGACCCAGTACTTC.

This clonotype has just a few counts. The genes are TRBV6-1 and TRBJ2-3, with a tentative D call TRBD2 (7 bases). This CDR3 is 15 amino acids long. Germline-derived CDR1 and CDR2 are MNHNS and SASEGT. V lost 5 bases, J lost 5 bases, and 17 bases lay in between. CDR3 sequence reads: CASSRAAGAQDTQYF. The CDR3 DNA reads as TGTGCCAGCAGTAGGGCCGCGGGGGCTCAAGATACGCAGTATTTT.

This clonotype appeared many times. The chain has TRBV20-1 and TRBJ1-1, with a weak D call TRBD1 (6 bases). CDR3 length: 12 amino acids. Trimming pared 5 bases from V and 5 bases from J, leaving 12 bases between. Germline V gene data show CDR1 as DFQATT and CDR2 as SNEGSKA (reference sequence). As DNA, the CDR3 is TGCAGTGCTCGACCGACAGGAACTGAAGCTTTCTTT. It encodes CSARPTGTEAFF.

This sequence joins TRBV18 and TRBJ2-5, with TRBD2 matching 9 bases. Germline V gives CDR1 KGHSH, CDR2 LQKENI. The CDR3 runs to 14 residues. V was clipped by 0 bases and J by 12 bases; unmatched bases: 8. The CDR3 DNA sequence: TGTGCCAGCTCACCACCGGGTAGCGGGAGATCTAAGTACTTC. Translating gives CASSPPGSGRSKYF.

The chain is built from TRBV18 and TRBJ2-7, with D perhaps given as TRBD1 or TRBD2 (6 bases each). The CDR3 covers 15 residues. The V gene's germline CDR1 is KGHSH and CDR2 LQKENI. The V end was cut by 3 bases, the J end by 1 base, with 13 bases between. Here the CDR3 reads CASSPDQGRSYEQYF. The CDR3, as DNA: TGTGCCAGCTCACCGGATCAGGGGAGGTCCTACGAGCAGTACTTC.

The rearrangement uses TRBV6-2 or TRBV6-3 and TRBJ2-3, with TRBD1 identical over 8 bases. The CDR3 extends over 16 amino acids. Germline loops: CDR1 MNHEY, CDR2 SVGEGT. J was trimmed by 3 bases and V by 6 bases; bases with no gene match: 11. The CDR3 bases are TGTGCCAGCAGCTTTGGACAGGGATTGGTAACAGATACGCAGTATTTT. Protein product: CASSFGQGLVTDTQYF.

The table lists this clonotype with many counts. The chain carries TRBV20-1 and TRBJ1-5; 8 positions match TRBD1. The CDR3 spans 13 residues. Germline V gene data show CDR1 as DFQATT and CDR2 as SNEGSKA (reference sequence). V shed 1 base and J 5 bases; nucleotides not matched to a gene: 1. CDR3 DNA sequence: TGCAGTGCTAGAGGACAGGGGCATCAGCCCCAGCATTTT. Protein product: CSARGQGHQPQHF.

The chain combines TRBV12-3 or TRBV12-4 with TRBJ1-6; 9 bases match TRBD1. The CDR3 extends over 14 amino acids. V lost 2 bases, J lost 10 bases, and 3 bases stayed unmatched. Here the CDR3 reads CASSLLDRGSPLHF. The CDR3 DNA follows: TGTGCCAGCAGTTTATTGGACAGGGGCTCACCCCTCCACTTT.

V gene TRBV27 combines with J gene TRBJ1-4, with no clear D. Trimming took off 7 bases at V and 9 bases at J, with 9 bases between the two ends. CDR1 is MNHEY and CDR2 is SMNVEV in the germline V gene (reference sequence). This CDR3 has 11 amino acids. This chain's CDR3 is CASIGNKKLFF. The CDR3 nucleotides are TGTGCCAGCATTGGAAATAAAAAACTGTTTTTT.

This clonotype was seen a few times. The chain has TRBV20-1 and TRBJ2-3; TRBD1 is a possible D gene (6 bases). The CDR3 contains 15 residues. Germline V gene sequence: CDR1 DFQATT, CDR2 SNEGSKA (reference sequence). The V gene lost 5 bases and the J gene lost 5 bases, with 20 bases spanning the gap. CDR3 residues: CSAQGPEGTRDTQYF. The CDR3 DNA follows: TGCAGTGCTCAGGGACCCGAGGGGACACGAGATACGCAGTATTTT.

The V gene is TRBV6-2 or TRBV6-3, the J gene TRBJ2-5, with D unresolved. Trimming pared 7 bases from V and 4 bases from J, leaving 19 bases between. This CDR3 has 15 residues. CDR1 and CDR2 from the germline V gene are MNHEY and SVGEGT. This CDR3 reads CASTEIRSRGETQYF. The CDR3 DNA follows: TGTGCCAGCACTGAGATCCGTAGTCGAGGAGAGACCCAGTACTTC.

The table lists this clonotype with a few counts. The chain is built from TRBV2 and TRBJ1-5, with a weak D call TRBD1 (6 bases). This CDR3 region has 15 residues. V shed 6 bases and J shed 0 bases, with 12 bases lying between them. CDR1 and CDR2 from the germline V gene are SNHLY and FYNNEI. CDR3 sequence (DNA): TGTGCCAGCAGCCGGGACAACTATAGCAATCAGCCCCAGCATTTT. Its translation: CASSRDNYSNQPQHF.

This clonotype occurred a few times. This rearrangement joins TRBV15 to TRBJ1-2; no clear D gene. Trimming took off 0 bases at V and 1 base at J, with 6 bases between the two ends. CDR1 LNHNV and CDR2 YYDKDF come from the germline V gene (reference sequence). The length of the CDR3 is 14 residues. The CDR3 here is CATSRDPVNYGYTF. As DNA, the CDR3 is TGTGCCACCAGCAGAGACCCCGTTAACTATGGCTACACCTTC.

This clonotype was seen a few times. This chain uses TRBV6-1 with TRBJ2-5; the match to TRBD2 covers 7 bases. The ends lost 5 bases at V and 4 bases at J; junction bases unmatched: 7. This CDR3 has 14 amino acids. Germline V lookup: CDR1 MNHNS, CDR2 SASEGT. The CDR3 loop is CASSPAGTPETQYF. CDR3 sequence (DNA): TGTGCCAGCAGTCCAGCGGGAACCCCAGAGACCCAGTACTTC.

This chain joins TRBV6-5 and TRBJ2-7; TRBD2 might be the D (6 bases). The V end was cut by 4 bases, the J end by 0 bases, with 16 bases between. Germline lookup yields CDR1 MNHEY and CDR2 SVGAGI. This CDR3 has 16 residues. The CDR3 is CASSLVAREVSYEQYF. In nucleotides, the CDR3 is TGTGCCAGCAGTTTAGTCGCGCGGGAAGTCTCCTACGAGCAGTACTTC.

The gene calls are TRBV10-3 and TRBJ2-1; perhaps TRBD2 as D (5 bases). This CDR3 has 14 amino acids. V was trimmed by 10 bases and J by 0 bases, leaving 13 bases between them. Germline CDR1 reads ENHRY; CDR2 reads SYGVKD. The CDR3 DNA reads as TGTGCCACCAAGGACTGGGGCTCCTACAATGAGCAGTTCTTC. It encodes CATKDWGSYNEQFF.

The chain recombines TRBV2 with TRBJ1-1; a possible D gene is TRBD1 (5 bases). Deletions cut 5 bases from V and 4 bases from J, with 17 bases between. In germline, CDR1 is SNHLY, CDR2 FYNNEI. The CDR3 length is 15 residues. The CDR3 DNA reads as TGTGCCAGCAGTTACGGAGTACGTGGGGGCACTGAAGCTTTCTTT. Its protein product is CASSYGVRGGTEAFF.